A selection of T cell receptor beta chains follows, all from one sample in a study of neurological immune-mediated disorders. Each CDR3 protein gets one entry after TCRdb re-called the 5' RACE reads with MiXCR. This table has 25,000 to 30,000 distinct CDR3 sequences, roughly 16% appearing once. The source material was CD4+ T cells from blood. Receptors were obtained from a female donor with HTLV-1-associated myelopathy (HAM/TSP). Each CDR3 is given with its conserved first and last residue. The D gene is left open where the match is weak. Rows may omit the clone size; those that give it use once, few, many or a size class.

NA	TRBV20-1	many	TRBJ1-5	TGCAGTGCTAGAGATCCGGGACCTTCTGGACAGCCCCAGCATTTT	CSARDPGPSGQPQHF
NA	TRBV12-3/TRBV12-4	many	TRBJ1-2	TGTGCCAGCAGTGAACTCCCCTTGGGGAGATACTATGGCTACACCTTC	CASSELPLGRYYGYTF
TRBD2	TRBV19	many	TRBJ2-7	TGTGCCAGTAGCCCCTCTGGGCTAGCGGGAGGGCTAGGGGACTACGAGCAGTACTTC	CASSPSGLAGGLGDYEQYF
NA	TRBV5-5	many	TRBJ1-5	TGTGCCAGCAGCCAATCCGACAGATCCAATCAGCCCCAGCATTTT	CASSQSDRSNQPQHF
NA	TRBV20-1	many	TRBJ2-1	TGCAGTGCTAGGGAAGAGGGGTTAAGGGCCTACAATGAGCAGTTCTTC	CSAREEGLRAYNEQFF
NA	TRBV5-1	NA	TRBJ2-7	TGCGCCAGCCAAGTCCGGGGGGCGTACGAGCAGTACTTC	CASQVRGAYEQYF
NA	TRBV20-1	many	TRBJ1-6	TGCAGTGGTAGGGGGGTAGGTAATTCACCCCTCCACTTT	CSGRGVGNSPLHF
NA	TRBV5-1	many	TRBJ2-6	TGCGCCAGCAGCCCGGACGGCCTCTCTGGGGCCAACGTCCTGACTTTC	CASSPDGLSGANVLTF
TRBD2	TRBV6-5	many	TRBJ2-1	TGTGCCAGCTCCGTAAATAGCGGGTACAATGAGCAGTTCTTC	CASSVNSGYNEQFF
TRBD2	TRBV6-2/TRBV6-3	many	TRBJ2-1	TGTGCCAGCAGCCCCCTCGGACTAGCGGGGAAATACAATGAGCAGTTCTTC	CASSPLGLAGKYNEQFF
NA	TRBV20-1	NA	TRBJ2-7	TGCAGTGCTAGAGGATTGGGGGCTGATCCCGAGCAGTACTTC	CSARGLGADPEQYF
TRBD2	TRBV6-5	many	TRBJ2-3	TGTGCCAGCAGGGGACTAGCGATAGCAGATACGCAGTATTTT	CASRGLAIADTQYF
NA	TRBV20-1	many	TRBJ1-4	TGCAGTGCTTCCGGGACGGGGGAAAAACTGTTTTTT	CSASGTGEKLFF
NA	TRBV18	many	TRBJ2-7	TGTGCCAGCTCACTCCCGATCCGGGGCTACGAGCAGTACTTC	CASSLPIRGYEQYF
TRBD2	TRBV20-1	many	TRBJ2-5	TGCAGTGCTAGTACTAGCGGGAGGAGGGAAAAAGAGACCCAGTACTTC	CSASTSGRREKETQYF
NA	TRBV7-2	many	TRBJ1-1	TGTGCCAGCAGCCGCCAAGAATCGCGAGCTTTCTTT	CASSRQESRAFF
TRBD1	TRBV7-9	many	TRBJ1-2	TGTGCCAGCAGCTCCCAGGGGGCTCTGATCTATGGCTACACCTTC	CASSSQGALIYGYTF
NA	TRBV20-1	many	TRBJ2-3	TGCAGTGCTAGAGATTCCAGCGGTTCCTCAGATACGCAGTATTTT	CSARDSSGSSDTQYF
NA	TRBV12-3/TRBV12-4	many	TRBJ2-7	TGTGCCAGCAGTTTAACCATGTCCGGGCAGTACTTC	CASSLTMSGQYF
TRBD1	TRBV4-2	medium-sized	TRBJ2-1	TGTGCCAGCAGCCGGGACAGGGGGGGATACAATGAGCAGTTCTTC	CASSRDRGGYNEQFF
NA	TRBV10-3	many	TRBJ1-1	TGTGCCATCAGCCCCGGGACACCCGTCGCTGAAGCTTTCTTT	CAISPGTPVAEAFF
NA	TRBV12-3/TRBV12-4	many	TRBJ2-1	TGTGCCAGCAGTTCCACGGGGACCCTCAGGAATGAGCAGTTCTTC	CASSSTGTLRNEQFF
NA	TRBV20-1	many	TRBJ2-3	TGCAGTGCTAGGCGGGACACTAGCACAGATACGCAGTATTTT	CSARRDTSTDTQYF
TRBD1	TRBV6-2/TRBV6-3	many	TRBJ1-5	TGTGCCAGCAGTTACTGGACAGGGGGCAGCAATCAGCCCCAGCATTTT	CASSYWTGGSNQPQHF
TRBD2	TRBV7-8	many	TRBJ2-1	TGTGCCAGCAGCACGGGGGGGAGTTTTGGCAATGAGCAGTTCTTC	CASSTGGSFGNEQFF
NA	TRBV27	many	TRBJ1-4	TGTGCCAGCACCACTATGGGCGAAAAACTGTTTTTT	CASTTMGEKLFF
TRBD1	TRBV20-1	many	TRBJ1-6	TGCAGTGCCAGGGACAGCTATAATTCACCCCTCCACTTT	CSARDSYNSPLHF
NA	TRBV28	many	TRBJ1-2	TGTGCCAGCAGTTTAGTCGAGGTCCCAAACAATGGCTACACCTTC	CASSLVEVPNNGYTF
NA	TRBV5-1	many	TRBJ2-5	TGCGCCAGCAGCTTGGGGCCTAGCGAACAAGAGACCCAGTACTTC	CASSLGPSEQETQYF
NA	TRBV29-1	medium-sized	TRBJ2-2	TGCAGCGTTTCAAGTCGTCAGCCGGGACCAGGGGCCGGGGAGCTGTTTTTT	CSVSSRQPGPGAGELFF
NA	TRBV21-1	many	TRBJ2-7	TGTGCCAGCAGAGGGGCCGTCTACGAGCAGTACTTC	CASRGAVYEQYF
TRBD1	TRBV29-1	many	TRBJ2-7	TGCAGCGTTGCGCCCGGACAGGGGTCCGAGCAGTACTTC	CSVAPGQGSEQYF
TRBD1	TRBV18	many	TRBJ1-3	TGTGCCAGCTCACCAAGGGGGCTCCCTGGAAACACCATATATTTT	CASSPRGLPGNTIYF